One sample yielded the 29 T cell receptor beta chains listed below, sequenced in a study of OX40 agonist ivuxolimab in advanced cancers. TCRdb's copy holds only in-frame clones and misses some; the assay was immunoSEQ multiplex PCR. The top ten hold 4.8% of the sample, which has tens of thousands of clones, approximately 87% seen once. Sequenced material: CD4+ or CD8+ T cells sorted from blood, taken in a trial of the OX40 agonist ivuxolimab. Source of these receptors: an adult with an advanced solid tumor such as melanoma, head and neck, liver or kidney cancer.

The CDR3 here is CASSLLGTPSSYEQYF. The DNA for the CDR3 is TGTGCCAGCAGCCTTTTGGGGACGCCGAGCTCCTACGAGCAGTACTTC. The chain joins TRBV11-3 to TRBJ2-7; possibly TRBD1 or TRBD2 for D (5 bases each). Trimming removed 5 bases from V and 0 bases from J, with 17 bases in between. Germline V gives CDR1 SGHNT, CDR2 YENEEA. This CDR3 has 16 amino acids.

The chain has TRBV19 and TRBJ2-3; D unresolved. Germline CDR1 and CDR2: LNHDA and SQIVND (reference sequence). CDR3 length: 11 amino acids. V lost 6 bases and J lost 6, with 7 bases in between. Written as DNA, the CDR3 is TGTGCCAGTAGCTCTTCGGATACGCAGTATTTT. It translates to CASSSSDTQYF.

The chain has TRBV7-3 and TRBJ2-3; D possibly uses TRBD1 or TRBD2 (6 bases each). Germline V CDR1 and CDR2: SGHTA, FQGTGA. V lost 3 bases and J 3 bases, leaving 13 bases between the germline ends. There are 15 residues in the CDR3. CDR3 residues: CASSFSGGRTDTQYF. In DNA form, the CDR3 reads TGTGCCAGCAGCTTCAGTGGGGGGCGTACAGATACGCAGTATTTT.

The table lists this clone with a count of one. The chain links TRBV6-5 to TRBJ1-4; D gene uncertain. The germline CDR1 and CDR2 sequences are MNHEY and SVGAGI. V lost 5 bases to trimming and J lost 3 bases, with 10 bases between them. CDR3 size: 14 residues. The CDR3 sequence is CASSQLQSNEKLFF. CDR3 coding DNA: TGTGCCAGCAGTCAACTGCAGTCTAATGAAAAACTGTTTTTT.

This chain connects TRBV13 to TRBJ1-2; the D is unclear. Germline values: CDR1 PRHDT, CDR2 FYEKMQ (reference sequence). This CDR3 has 15 amino acids. V was trimmed by 0 bases and J by 0 bases, leaving 8 bases between them. This chain's CDR3 is CASSLGASSNYGYTF. The CDR3 nucleotides read TGTGCCAGCAGCTTAGGCGCCAGCTCTAACTATGGCTACACCTTC.

This chain links TRBV19 with TRBJ1-5; TRBD1 matches at 7 bases. Germline-derived CDR1 and CDR2 are LNHDA and SQIVND (reference sequence). The V and J ends lost 3 bases and 1 base, in that order; junction bases with no gene match: 3. This CDR3 comprises 15 residues. CDR3 DNA sequence: TGTGCCAGTAGTATCACAGGGGTAAGCAATCAGCCCCAGCATTTT. The encoded protein is CASSITGVSNQPQHF.

The chain employs TRBV30 and TRBJ1-5, with 8 nucleotides matching TRBD1. There are 15 residues in the CDR3. The V gene's germline CDR1 is GTSNPN and CDR2 SVGIG (reference sequence). V shed 1 base, J shed 6 bases, and the junction held 8 bases outside the gene matches. DNA for the CDR3: TGTGCCTGGAGTGGAATAACAGGGGGAAGTCAGCCCCAGCATTTT. Translated, it gives CAWSGITGGSQPQHF.

This clone was seen just once. The V call is TRBV25-1, the J call TRBJ2-7; possible D gene TRBD1, 5 bases. The V gene lost 4 bases and the J gene lost 3 bases, with 13 bases spanning the gap. The CDR3 is made up of 14 amino acids. Germline V gives CDR1 MGHDK, CDR2 SYGVNS. CDR3 protein: CASSVQGAYYEQYF. The CDR3, as DNA: TGTGCCAGCAGTGTCCAAGGGGCTTACTACGAGCAGTACTTC.

The chain recombines TRBV7-9 with TRBJ2-7; 7 bases agree with TRBD1. CDR1 SEHNR and CDR2 FQNEAQ come from the germline V gene (reference sequence). This CDR3 is 14 amino acids long. With V trimmed by 3 bases and J by 0 bases, 2 bases remained unmatched. CDR3 protein: CASSFRDSSYEQYF. CDR3 DNA: TGTGCCAGCAGCTTTAGGGACAGCTCCTACGAGCAGTACTTC. The full variable domain, its missing parts supplied by reference TRBV7-9 and TRBJ2-7, is DTGVSQNPRHKITKRGQNVTFRCDPISEHNRLYWYRQTLGQGPEFLTYFQNEAQLEKSRLLSDRFSAERPKGSFSTLEIQRTEQGDSAMYLCASSFRDSSYEQYFGPGTRLTVT.

This sequence joins TRBV7-6 and TRBJ1-2; TRBD1 matches 8 bases. The germline CDR1 and CDR2 sequences are SGHVS and FNYEAQ. The trim removed 5 bases at V and 5 bases at J, leaving 7 bases unmatched. This CDR3 region has 14 residues. CDR3 sequence (DNA): TGTGCCAGCAGCCTACAGGGGGGGGAGTATGGCTACACCTTC. This encodes CASSLQGGEYGYTF.

This clone was counted a single time. The V call is TRBV9, the J call TRBJ1-5, with 7 bases aligning to TRBD1. The germline V gene encodes CDR1 SGDLS and CDR2 YYNGEE. Trimming took 3 bases from V and 5 from J; bases not matched to a gene: 8. The CDR3 is 15 residues long. The CDR3 DNA follows: TGTGCCAGCAGCGCCGACGGGACAGCGTATCAGCCCCAGCATTTT. As protein: CASSADGTAYQPQHF.

This clone was found a few times. The V and J genes are TRBV5-1 and TRBJ2-1; D is unclear. Trimming took off 0 bases at V and 8 bases at J, with 21 bases between the two ends. This CDR3 has 17 amino acids. Germline V gene lookup returns CDR1 SGHRS and CDR2 YFSETQ. CDR3 in amino acids: CASSLALGNGLLDEQFF. The DNA of the CDR3 is TGCGCCAGCAGCTTGGCCCTTGGGAACGGCTTATTGGATGAGCAGTTCTTC.

The chain employs TRBV9 and TRBJ2-7, with TRBD1 identical over 9 bases. Germline loops: CDR1 SGDLS, CDR2 YYNGEE. V lost 4 bases and J lost 3; bases outside the gene matches: 5. The CDR3 is 14 residues long. The CDR3 here is CASSKGQGNYEQYF. CDR3 DNA: TGTGCCAGCAGCAAGGGACAGGGCAACTACGAGCAGTACTTC.

This chain connects TRBV6-5 to TRBJ1-2; D possibly corresponds to TRBD1 (5 bases). The CDR3 runs to 12 residues. Germline V gene sequence: CDR1 MNHEY, CDR2 SVGAGI. Deletions cut 2 bases from V and 4 bases from J, with 5 bases between. The CDR3 bases are TGTGCCAGCAGTTACGACAGCTATGGCTACACCTTC. Protein sequence: CASSYDSYGYTF.

The chain's CDR3 is CASNRQGNTDTQYF. The CDR3 DNA sequence: TGTGCCAGCAATCGGCAGGGGAACACAGATACGCAGTATTTT. The chain has TRBV2 and TRBJ2-3, with D tentatively TRBD1 (6 bases). V lost 7 bases to trimming and J lost 2 bases, with 13 bases between them. The CDR3 runs to 14 residues. CDR1 SNHLY and CDR2 FYNNEI come from the germline V gene.

The chain links TRBV6-5 to TRBJ1-1; the match to TRBD1 covers 8 bases. This CDR3 spans 14 amino acids. Germline V CDR1 and CDR2: MNHEY, SVGAGI. The junction had 2 bases not matched to a gene; V was cut back by 5 bases and J by 0 bases. The CDR3 DNA sequence: TGTGCCAGCAGTAGACAGGGGTTGAACACTGAAGCTTTCTTT. This codes for CASSRQGLNTEAFF.

This clone was observed a single time. The chain couples TRBV27 to TRBJ1-2, with 8 nucleotides matching TRBD1. This CDR3 has 14 residues. The V gene's germline CDR1 is MNHEY and CDR2 SMNVEV (reference sequence). The ends lost 3 bases at V and 8 bases at J; junction bases unmatched: 8. The CDR3 sequence is CASSFPGQVGGYTF. The CDR3 DNA reads as TGTGCCAGCAGTTTCCCGGGACAGGTCGGAGGCTACACCTTC.

This clone was seen only once. The chain combines TRBV18 with TRBJ2-7; TRBD1 agrees at 8 bases. The CDR3 is made up of 15 amino acids. V was clipped by 2 bases and J by 3 bases; unmatched bases: 6. The germline V gene encodes CDR1 KGHSH and CDR2 LQKENI. Here the CDR3 reads CASSPGQGSLYEQYF. The DNA for the CDR3 is TGTGCCAGCTCACCAGGACAGGGCTCCCTCTACGAGCAGTACTTC.

The chain carries TRBV15 and TRBJ1-1; tentatively, D is TRBD1 (6 bases). There are 13 residues in the CDR3. V was clipped by 9 bases and J by 1 base, with 12 bases between them. Germline V gene data show CDR1 as LNHNV and CDR2 as YYDKDF (reference sequence). The CDR3 nucleotides are TGTGCCACAGGACAGAGAACGAACACTGAAGCTTTCTTT. This codes for CATGQRTNTEAFF.

This clone was found a few times. This chain joins TRBV10-2 and TRBJ2-1, with TRBD1 identical over 7 bases. This CDR3 is 16 amino acids long. V gave up 4 bases and J gave up 4 bases; unmatched junction bases: 10. Germline V gives CDR1 WSHSY, CDR2 SAAADI. The CDR3 is CASSAGTAERYNEQFF. Here the CDR3 DNA reads TGCGCCAGCAGTGCCGGGACAGCAGAAAGGTACAATGAGCAGTTCTTC.

The chain has TRBV5-1 and TRBJ2-5; the match to TRBD1 covers 7 bases. The CDR3 totals 15 residues. Germline assignment: CDR1 SGHRS and CDR2 YFSETQ. J was trimmed by 5 bases and V by 0 bases; bases with no gene match: 7. CDR3 nucleotide sequence: TGCGCCAGCAGCTTGGTGGTGACAGGGAAGGAGACCCAGTACTTC. Its translation: CASSLVVTGKETQYF.

This chain links TRBV6-5 with TRBJ1-1; a possible D gene is TRBD1 (6 bases). The CDR3 sequence is 13 residues long. CDR1 is MNHEY, CDR2 SVGAGI, per germline. Trimming stripped 4 bases from V and 7 bases from J, with 13 bases between. CDR3 in amino acids: CASSLNRVGEAFF. DNA of the CDR3: TGTGCCAGCAGTTTAAACAGGGTAGGTGAAGCTTTCTTT.

The V call is TRBV7-8, the J call TRBJ1-5; TRBD1 might be the D (6 bases). V lost 5 bases, J lost 3 bases, and 14 bases lay in between. There are 15 residues in the CDR3. CDR1 is SGHVS and CDR2 is FQNEAQ in the germline V gene. This chain's CDR3 is CASSPYREVNQPQHF. In DNA, the CDR3 is TGTGCCAGCAGCCCCTACAGGGAGGTCAATCAGCCCCAGCATTTT.

CDR3 coding DNA: TGCGCCAGCAGCCAAGATTCCTCAAACTCCTACAATGAGCAGTTCTTC. Its translation: CASSQDSSNSYNEQFF. This sequence joins TRBV4-1 and TRBJ2-1; D not certain. Per germline, CDR1 MGHRA and CDR2 YSYEKL. The V end was cut by 0 bases, the J end by 0 bases, with 9 bases between. The CDR3 has 16 amino acids.

This chain links TRBV9 with TRBJ2-7; 12 positions match TRBD2. This CDR3 comprises 18 residues. Germline values: CDR1 SGDLS, CDR2 YYNGEE. Losses at the gene ends were 0 bases for V and 0 bases for J; bases not matched to a gene: 7. The CDR3 sequence: CASSVGLAGVLGSYEQYF. The CDR3 coding sequence is TGTGCCAGCAGCGTAGGACTAGCGGGAGTGTTAGGCTCCTACGAGCAGTACTTC.

The rearrangement joins TRBV6-1 to TRBJ2-5, with a tentative D call TRBD2 (5 bases). The J call is in doubt because the DNA end fits TRBJ2-7 better. This CDR3 is 14 amino acids long. Germline V CDR1 and CDR2: MNHNS, SASEGT. The CDR3 DNA reads TGTGCCAGCAGTGGGGCTAGCCGCGTCCACGAGCAGTACTTC. Protein sequence: CASSGASRVHEQYF.

The rearrangement links TRBV7-2 to TRBJ2-3; D remains unclear. CDR3 length: 12 amino acids. The ends were cut back, 2 bases at V and 5 bases at J, with 5 bases in the middle. Germline assignment: CDR1 SGHTA and CDR2 FQGNSA. The CDR3, as DNA: TGTGCCAGCAGCTTAACAAGAGATACGCAGTATTTT. Translating gives CASSLTRDTQYF.

The chain has TRBV7-9 and TRBJ1-2; the D is unclear. V lost 1 base and J 4 bases, leaving 10 bases between the germline ends. This CDR3 is 14 amino acids long. Looked up from germline, CDR1 is SEHNR and CDR2 is FQNEAQ (reference sequence). The CDR3: CASSLEPSVYGYTF. The CDR3 DNA reads TGTGCCAGCAGCTTAGAACCCTCAGTCTATGGCTACACCTTC.

The J gene is TRBJ1-3, the V gene TRBV6-5; no firm D call. Trimming cost V 6 bases and J 3 bases, with 12 bases left between them. CDR1 and CDR2 (germline): MNHEY, SVGAGI. The CDR3 contains 14 residues. The DNA of the CDR3 is TGTGCCAGCAGCATGTTCGAGGGTGGAAACACCATATATTTT. Protein: CASSMFEGGNTIYF.